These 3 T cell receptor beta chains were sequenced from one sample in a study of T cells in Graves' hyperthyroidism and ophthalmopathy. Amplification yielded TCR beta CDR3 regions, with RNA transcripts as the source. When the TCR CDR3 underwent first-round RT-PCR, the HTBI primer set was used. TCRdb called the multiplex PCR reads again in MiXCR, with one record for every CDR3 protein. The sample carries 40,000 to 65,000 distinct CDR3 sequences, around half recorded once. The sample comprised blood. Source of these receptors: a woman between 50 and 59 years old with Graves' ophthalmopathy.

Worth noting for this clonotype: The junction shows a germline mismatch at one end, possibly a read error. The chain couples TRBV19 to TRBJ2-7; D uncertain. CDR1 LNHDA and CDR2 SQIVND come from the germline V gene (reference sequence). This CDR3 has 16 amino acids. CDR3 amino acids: CASSIDKSENAYEQYF. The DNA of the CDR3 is TGTGCCAGTAGTATAGATAAGTCCGAAAACGCCTACGAGCAGTATTTC.

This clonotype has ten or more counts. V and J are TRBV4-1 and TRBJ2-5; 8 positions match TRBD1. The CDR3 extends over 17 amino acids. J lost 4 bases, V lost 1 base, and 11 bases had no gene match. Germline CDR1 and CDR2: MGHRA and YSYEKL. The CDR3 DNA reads TGCGCCAGCAGCCAAGGGGTCGACAGGGGCGCGGGAGAGACCCAGTACTTC. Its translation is CASSQGVDRGAGETQYF.

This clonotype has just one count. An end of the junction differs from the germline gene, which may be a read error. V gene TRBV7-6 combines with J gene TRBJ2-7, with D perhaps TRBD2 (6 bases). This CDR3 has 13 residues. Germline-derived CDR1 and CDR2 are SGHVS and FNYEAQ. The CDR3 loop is CVSSFRTGGEQYF. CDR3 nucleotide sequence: TGTGTCAGCAGCTTTCGAACCGGGGGTGAGCAGTACTTC.